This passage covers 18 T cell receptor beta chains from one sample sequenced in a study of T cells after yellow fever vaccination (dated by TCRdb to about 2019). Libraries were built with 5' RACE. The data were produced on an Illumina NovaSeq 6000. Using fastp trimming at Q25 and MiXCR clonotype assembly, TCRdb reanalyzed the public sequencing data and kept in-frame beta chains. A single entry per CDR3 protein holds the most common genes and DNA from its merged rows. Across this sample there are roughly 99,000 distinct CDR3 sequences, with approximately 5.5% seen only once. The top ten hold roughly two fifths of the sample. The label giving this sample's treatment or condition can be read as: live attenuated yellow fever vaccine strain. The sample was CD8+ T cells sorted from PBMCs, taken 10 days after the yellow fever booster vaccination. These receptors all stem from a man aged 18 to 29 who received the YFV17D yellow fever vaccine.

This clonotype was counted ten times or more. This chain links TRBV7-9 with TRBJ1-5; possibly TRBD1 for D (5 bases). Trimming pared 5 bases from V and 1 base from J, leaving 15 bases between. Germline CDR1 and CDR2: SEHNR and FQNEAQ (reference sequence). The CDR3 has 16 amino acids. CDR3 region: CASSTDDSGSNQPQHF. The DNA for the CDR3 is TGTGCCAGCAGCACAGACGACAGCGGCAGCAATCAGCCCCAGCATTTT. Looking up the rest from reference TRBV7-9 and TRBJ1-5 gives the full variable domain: DTGVSQNPRHKITKRGQNVTFRCDPISEHNRLYWYRQTLGQGPEFLTYFQNEAQLEKSRLLSDRFSAERPKGSFSTLEIQRTEQGDSAMYLCASSTDDSGSNQPQHFGDGTRLSIL.

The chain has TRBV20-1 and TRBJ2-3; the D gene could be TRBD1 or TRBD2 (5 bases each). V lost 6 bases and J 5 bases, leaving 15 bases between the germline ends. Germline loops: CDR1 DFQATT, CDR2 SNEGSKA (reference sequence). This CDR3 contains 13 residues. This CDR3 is CSAWDGQGDTQYF. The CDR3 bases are TGCAGTGCGTGGGACGGCCAGGGAGATACGCAGTATTTT.

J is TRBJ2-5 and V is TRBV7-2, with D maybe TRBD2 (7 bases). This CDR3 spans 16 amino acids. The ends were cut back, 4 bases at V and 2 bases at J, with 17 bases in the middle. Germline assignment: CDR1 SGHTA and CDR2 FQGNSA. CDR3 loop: CASSSWGLAVQETQYF. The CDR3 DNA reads TGTGCCAGCAGCTCATGGGGGCTAGCGGTACAAGAGACCCAGTACTTC. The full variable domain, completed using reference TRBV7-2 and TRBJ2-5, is GAGVSQSPSNKVTEKGKDVELRCDPISGHTALYWYRQSLGQGLEFLIYFQGNSAPDKSGLPSDRFSAERTGGSVSTLTIQRTQQEDSAVYLCASSSWGLAVQETQYFGPGTRLLVL.

This CDR3 reads CASSELVGVNTGELFF. The DNA for the CDR3 is TGTGCCAGCAGTGAATTGGTGGGGGTTAACACCGGGGAGCTGTTTTTT. V and J are TRBV2 and TRBJ2-2, with D perhaps being TRBD1 or TRBD2 (5 bases each). Between the trimmed V and J ends, which lost 2 bases and 2 bases, there was a span of 12 bases. The length of the CDR3 is 16 residues. Germline values: CDR1 SNHLY, CDR2 FYNNEI. Complete variable domain (other parts from reference TRBV2 and TRBJ2-2): EPEVTQTPSHQVTQMGQEVILRCVPISNHLYFYWYRQILGQKVEFLVSFYNNEISEKSEIFDDQFSVERPDGSNFTLKIRSTKLEDSAMYFCASSELVGVNTGELFFGEGSRLTVL.

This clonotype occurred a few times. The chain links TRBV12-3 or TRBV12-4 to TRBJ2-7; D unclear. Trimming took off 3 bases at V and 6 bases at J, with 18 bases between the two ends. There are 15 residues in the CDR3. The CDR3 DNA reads TGTGCCAGCAGTTTCTGGGTGAGACTTCTGGGCGAGCAGTACTTC. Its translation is CASSFWVRLLGEQYF.

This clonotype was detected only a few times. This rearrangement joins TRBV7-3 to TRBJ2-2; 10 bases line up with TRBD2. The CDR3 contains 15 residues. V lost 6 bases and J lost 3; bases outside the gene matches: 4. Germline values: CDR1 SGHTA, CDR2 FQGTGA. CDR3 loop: CASSPAGGDTGELFF. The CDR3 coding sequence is TGTGCCAGCAGTCCAGCGGGGGGGGACACCGGGGAGCTGTTTTTT.

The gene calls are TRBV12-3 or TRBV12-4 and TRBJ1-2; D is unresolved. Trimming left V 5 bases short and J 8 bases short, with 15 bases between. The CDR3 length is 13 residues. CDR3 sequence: CASSPGGVRGYTF. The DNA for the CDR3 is TGTGCCAGCAGTCCCGGTGGGGTAAGAGGCTACACCTTC.

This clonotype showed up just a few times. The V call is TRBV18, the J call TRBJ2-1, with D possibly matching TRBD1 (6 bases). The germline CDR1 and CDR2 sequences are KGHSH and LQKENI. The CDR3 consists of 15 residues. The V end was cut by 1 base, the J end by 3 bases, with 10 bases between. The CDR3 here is CASSPRDNVYNEQFF. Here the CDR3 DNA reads TGTGCCAGCTCACCACGGGACAATGTCTACAATGAGCAGTTCTTC.

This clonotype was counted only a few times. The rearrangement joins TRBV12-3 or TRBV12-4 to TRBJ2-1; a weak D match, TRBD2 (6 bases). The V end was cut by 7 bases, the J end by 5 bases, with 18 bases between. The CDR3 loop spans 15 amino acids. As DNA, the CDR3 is TGTGCCAGCATCCATCCCGGGGGTACAAACAATGAGCAGTTCTTC. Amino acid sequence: CASIHPGGTNNEQFF.

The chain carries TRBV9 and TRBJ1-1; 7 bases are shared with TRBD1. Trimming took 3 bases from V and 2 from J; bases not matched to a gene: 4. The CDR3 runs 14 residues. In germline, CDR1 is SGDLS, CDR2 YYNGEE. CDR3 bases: TGTGCCAGCAGCGCGACAGGGCGAAACACTGAAGCTTTCTTT. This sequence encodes CASSATGRNTEAFF.

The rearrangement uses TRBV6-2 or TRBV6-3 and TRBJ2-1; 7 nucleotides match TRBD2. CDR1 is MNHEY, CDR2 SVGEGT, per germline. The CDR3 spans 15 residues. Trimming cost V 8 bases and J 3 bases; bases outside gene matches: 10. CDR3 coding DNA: TGTGCCAGCGCTCGAAGTGGCGGGGGCTACAATGAGCAGTTCTTC. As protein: CASARSGGGYNEQFF.

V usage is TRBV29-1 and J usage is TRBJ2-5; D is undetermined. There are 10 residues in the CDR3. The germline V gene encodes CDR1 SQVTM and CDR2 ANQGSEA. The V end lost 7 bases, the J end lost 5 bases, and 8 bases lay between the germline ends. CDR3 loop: CSAGWETQYF. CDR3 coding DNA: TGCAGCGCCGGATGGGAGACCCAGTACTTC.

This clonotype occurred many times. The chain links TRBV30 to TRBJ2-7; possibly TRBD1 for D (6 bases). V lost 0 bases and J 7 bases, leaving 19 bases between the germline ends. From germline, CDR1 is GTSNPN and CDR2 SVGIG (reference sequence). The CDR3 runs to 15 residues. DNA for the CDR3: TGTGCCTGGAGTGTTGGGCAGGGGAGTCGTCTGGAGCAGTACTTC. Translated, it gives CAWSVGQGSRLEQYF.

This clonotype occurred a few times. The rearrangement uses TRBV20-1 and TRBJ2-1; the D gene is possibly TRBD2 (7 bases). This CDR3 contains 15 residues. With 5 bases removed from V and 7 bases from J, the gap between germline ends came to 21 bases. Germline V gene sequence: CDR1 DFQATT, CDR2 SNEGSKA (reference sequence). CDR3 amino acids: CSAALRGPRGNEQFF. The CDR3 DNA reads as TGCAGTGCTGCACTACGGGGGCCGCGGGGGAATGAGCAGTTCTTC.

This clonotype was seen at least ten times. CDR3 nucleotide sequence: TGTGCCAGTAGTATCGGCTGGGGCCATGAGCAGTTCTTC. The encoded protein is CASSIGWGHEQFF. The V gene is TRBV19, the J gene TRBJ2-1, with D perhaps TRBD1 (5 bases). V was shortened by 3 bases and J by 8 bases, with 11 bases between the two germline ends. The CDR3 runs 13 residues. Germline CDR1 and CDR2: LNHDA and SQIVND (reference sequence).

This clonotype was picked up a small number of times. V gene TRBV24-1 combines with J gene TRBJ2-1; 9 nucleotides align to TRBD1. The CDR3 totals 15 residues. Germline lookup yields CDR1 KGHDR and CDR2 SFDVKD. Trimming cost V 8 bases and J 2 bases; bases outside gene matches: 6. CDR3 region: CATTTGGPTYNEQFF. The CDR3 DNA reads TGTGCCACCACCACAGGGGGCCCTACCTACAATGAGCAGTTCTTC.

DNA of the CDR3: TGTGCCAGCAGTTATGCCGGGACAGGGGAAGCTTTCTTT. Residues: CASSYAGTGEAFF. This sequence joins TRBV6-5 and TRBJ1-1; 9 positions match TRBD1. This CDR3 has 13 residues. Unmatched junction bases numbered 4, after V lost 3 bases and J lost 8 bases. Germline V gene sequence: CDR1 MNHEY, CDR2 SVGAGI.

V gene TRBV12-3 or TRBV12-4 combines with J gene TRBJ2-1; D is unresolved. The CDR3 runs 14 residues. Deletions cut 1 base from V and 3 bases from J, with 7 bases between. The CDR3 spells CASSLGELYNEQFF. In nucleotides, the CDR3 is TGTGCCAGCAGTTTAGGGGAACTCTACAATGAGCAGTTCTTC.